This TCR beta chain came from a study of blood T cell repertoires in COVID-19. Study at large: Samples representing acute and convalescent COVID-19 were sourced from the United States, Italy and Spain. Sources were T cells, B-cell-depleted T cells, or PBMCs; the material itself was cDNA or gDNA.

The authors' processing: Amplification of reference gene primers provided the estimated nucleated cell counts. Produced via immunoSEQ multiplex PCR; TCRdb's table is partial and in-frame only. That table is the source of V, J and clone size, and D and trimming were worked out from the DNA. The table records under 35,000 clones, less than 80% of them present only once. The CDR3 runs to 16 residues. V was trimmed by 4 bases and J by 4 bases, leaving 20 bases between them. Looked up from germline, CDR1 is MNHEY and CDR2 is SMNVEV (reference sequence). The clonotype was recovered from a man older than 75 with acute or convalescent COVID-19. The chain uses TRBV27 and TRBJ2-7; the D gene is possibly TRBD1 (6 bases). Sequenced input: peripheral blood. For the CDR3, the DNA is TGTGCCAGCAGTTCATACAGGGCTGAAGTGCAGTACGAGCAGTACTTC. Translated: CASSSYRAEVQYEQYF.